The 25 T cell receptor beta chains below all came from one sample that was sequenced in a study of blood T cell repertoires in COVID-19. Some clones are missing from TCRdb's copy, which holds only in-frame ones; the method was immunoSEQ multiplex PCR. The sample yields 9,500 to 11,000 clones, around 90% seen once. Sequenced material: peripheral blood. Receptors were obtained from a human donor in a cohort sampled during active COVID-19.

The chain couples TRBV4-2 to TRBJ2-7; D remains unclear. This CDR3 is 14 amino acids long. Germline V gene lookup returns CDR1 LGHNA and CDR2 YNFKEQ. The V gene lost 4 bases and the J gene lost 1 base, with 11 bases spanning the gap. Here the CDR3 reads CASSPQESSYEQYF. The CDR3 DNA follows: TGTGCCAGCAGCCCCCAAGAGTCGTCCTACGAGCAGTACTTC.

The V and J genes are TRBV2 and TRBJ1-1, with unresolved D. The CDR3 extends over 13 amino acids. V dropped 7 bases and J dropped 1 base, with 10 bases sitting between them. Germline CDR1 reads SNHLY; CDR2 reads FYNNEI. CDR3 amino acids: CASMRGGNTEAFF. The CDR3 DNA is TGTGCCAGCATGCGGGGAGGGAACACTGAAGCTTTCTTT. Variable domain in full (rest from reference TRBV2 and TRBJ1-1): EPEVTQTPSHQVTQMGQEVILRCVPISNHLYFYWYRQILGQKVEFLVSFYNNEISEKSEIFDDQFSVERPDGSNFTLKIRSTKLEDSAMYFCASMRGGNTEAFFGQGTRLTVV.

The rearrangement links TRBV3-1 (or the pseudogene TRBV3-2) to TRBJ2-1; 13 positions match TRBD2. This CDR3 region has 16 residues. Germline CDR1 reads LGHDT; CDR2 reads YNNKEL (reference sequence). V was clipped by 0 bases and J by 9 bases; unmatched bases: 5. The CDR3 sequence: CASSQDGLAGVVEQFF. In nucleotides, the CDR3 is TGTGCCAGCAGCCAAGATGGACTAGCGGGAGTGGTTGAGCAGTTCTTC.

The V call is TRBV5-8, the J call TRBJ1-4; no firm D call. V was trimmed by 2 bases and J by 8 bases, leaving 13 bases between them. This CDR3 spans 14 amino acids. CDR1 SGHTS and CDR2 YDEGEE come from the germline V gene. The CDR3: CASSFIVGREKLFF. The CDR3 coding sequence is TGTGCCAGCAGCTTCATAGTGGGCAGGGAAAAACTGTTTTTT.

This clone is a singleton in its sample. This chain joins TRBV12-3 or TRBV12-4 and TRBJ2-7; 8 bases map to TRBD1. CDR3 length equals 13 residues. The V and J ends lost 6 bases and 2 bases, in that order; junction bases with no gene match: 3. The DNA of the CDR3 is TGTGCCAGCAGCAGGGACAGGCCCTACGAGCAGTACTTC. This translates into CASSRDRPYEQYF.

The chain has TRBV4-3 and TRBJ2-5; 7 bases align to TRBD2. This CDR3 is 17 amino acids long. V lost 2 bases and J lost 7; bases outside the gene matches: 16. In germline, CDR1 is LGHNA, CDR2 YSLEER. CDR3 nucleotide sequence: TGCGCCAGCAGCCAAAAAAGCGCCGGGCCGACGGGAGGGACCCAGTACTTC. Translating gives CASSQKSAGPTGGTQYF.

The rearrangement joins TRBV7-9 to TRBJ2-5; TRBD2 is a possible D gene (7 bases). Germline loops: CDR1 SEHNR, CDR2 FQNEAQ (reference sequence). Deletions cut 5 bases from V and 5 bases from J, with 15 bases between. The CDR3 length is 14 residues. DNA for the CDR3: TGTGCCAGCAGCCGTTCGGGGGGCGGGGAGACCCAGTACTTC. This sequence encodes CASSRSGGGETQYF.

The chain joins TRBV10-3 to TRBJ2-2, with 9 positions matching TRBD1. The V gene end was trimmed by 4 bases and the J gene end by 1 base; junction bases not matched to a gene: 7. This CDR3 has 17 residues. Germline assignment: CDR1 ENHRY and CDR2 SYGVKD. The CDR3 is CAISGPQGARNTGELFF. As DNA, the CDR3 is TGTGCCATCAGTGGGCCACAGGGGGCGCGGAACACCGGGGAGCTGTTTTTT.

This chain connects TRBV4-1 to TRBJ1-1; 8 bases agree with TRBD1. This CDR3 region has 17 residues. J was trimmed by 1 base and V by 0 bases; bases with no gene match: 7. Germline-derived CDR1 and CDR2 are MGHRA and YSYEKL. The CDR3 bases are TGCGCCAGCAGCCAAGAGGGCAGGGGGCGCGGGAACACTGAAGCTTTCTTT. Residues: CASSQEGRGRGNTEAFF.

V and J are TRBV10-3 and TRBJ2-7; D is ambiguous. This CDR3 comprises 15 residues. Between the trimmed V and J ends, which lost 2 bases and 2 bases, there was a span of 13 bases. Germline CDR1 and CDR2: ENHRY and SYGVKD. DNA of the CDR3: TGTGCCATCAGTGAGATGAGGTTGTTAGCCTACGAGCAGTACTTC. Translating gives CAISEMRLLAYEQYF.

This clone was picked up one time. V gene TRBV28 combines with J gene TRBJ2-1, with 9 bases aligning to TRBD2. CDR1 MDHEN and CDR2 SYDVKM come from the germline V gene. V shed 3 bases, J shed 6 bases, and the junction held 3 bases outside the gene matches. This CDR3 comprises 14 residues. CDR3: CASSFGGRGNEQFF. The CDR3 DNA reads TGTGCCAGCAGTTTCGGCGGGAGGGGCAATGAGCAGTTCTTC.

DNA for the CDR3: TGTGCCAGCAGCCTCCCAGGGTACGCGGGGGCGCAGTATTTT. It yields the protein CASSLPGYAGAQYF. The chain combines TRBV14 with TRBJ2-3; 7 bases line up with TRBD2. Per the germline V gene, CDR1 is SGHDN and CDR2 is FVKESK. V shed 4 bases and J 10 bases; nucleotides not matched to a gene: 11. This CDR3 spans 14 amino acids.

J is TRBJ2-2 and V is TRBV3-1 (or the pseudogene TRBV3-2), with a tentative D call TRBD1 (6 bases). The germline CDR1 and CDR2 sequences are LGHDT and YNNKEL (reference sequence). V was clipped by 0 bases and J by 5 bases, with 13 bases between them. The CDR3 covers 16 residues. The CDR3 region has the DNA TGTGCCAGCAGCCAAGAAATGGGCAGGGGTACCGGGGAGCTGTTTTTT. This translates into CASSQEMGRGTGELFF.

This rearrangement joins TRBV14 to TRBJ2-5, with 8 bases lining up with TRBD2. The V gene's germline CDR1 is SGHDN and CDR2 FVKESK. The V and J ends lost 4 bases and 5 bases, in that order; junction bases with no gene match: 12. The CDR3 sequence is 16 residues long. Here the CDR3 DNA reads TGTGCCAGCAGCCCGGGACTTCACACGGGGGGGGAGACCCAGTACTTC. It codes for CASSPGLHTGGETQYF.

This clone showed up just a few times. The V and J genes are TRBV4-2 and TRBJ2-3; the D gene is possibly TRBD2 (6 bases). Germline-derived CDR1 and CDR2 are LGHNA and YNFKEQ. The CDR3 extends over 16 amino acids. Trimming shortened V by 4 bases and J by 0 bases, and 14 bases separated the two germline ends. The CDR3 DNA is TGTGCCAGCAGCCCTCACGCGGGGTTCAGCACAGATACGCAGTATTTT. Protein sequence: CASSPHAGFSTDTQYF.

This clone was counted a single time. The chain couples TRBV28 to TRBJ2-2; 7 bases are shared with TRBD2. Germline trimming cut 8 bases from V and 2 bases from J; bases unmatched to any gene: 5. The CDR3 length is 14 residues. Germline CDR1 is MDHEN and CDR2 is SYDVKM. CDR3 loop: CASSGLPNTGELFF. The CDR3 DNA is TGTGCCAGCTCGGGACTACCAAACACCGGGGAGCTGTTTTTT.

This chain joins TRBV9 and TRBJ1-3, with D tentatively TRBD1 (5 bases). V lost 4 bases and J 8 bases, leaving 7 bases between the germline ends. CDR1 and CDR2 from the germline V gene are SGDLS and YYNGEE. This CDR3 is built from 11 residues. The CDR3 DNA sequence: TGTGCCAGCAGCCGGGGGGACACCATATATTTT. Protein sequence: CASSRGDTIYF.

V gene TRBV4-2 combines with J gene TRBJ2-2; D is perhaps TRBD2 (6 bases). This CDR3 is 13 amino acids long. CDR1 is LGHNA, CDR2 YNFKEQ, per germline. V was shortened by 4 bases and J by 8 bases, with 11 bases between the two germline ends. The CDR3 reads CASSPMEGGELFF. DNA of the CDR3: TGTGCCAGCAGCCCAATGGAGGGAGGGGAGCTGTTTTTT.

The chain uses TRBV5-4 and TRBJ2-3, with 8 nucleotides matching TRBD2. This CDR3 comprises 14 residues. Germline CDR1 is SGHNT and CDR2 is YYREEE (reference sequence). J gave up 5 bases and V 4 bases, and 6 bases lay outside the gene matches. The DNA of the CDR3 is TGTGCCAGCAGCACCGGGGGGGGAGGAGATACGCAGTATTTT. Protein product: CASSTGGGGDTQYF.

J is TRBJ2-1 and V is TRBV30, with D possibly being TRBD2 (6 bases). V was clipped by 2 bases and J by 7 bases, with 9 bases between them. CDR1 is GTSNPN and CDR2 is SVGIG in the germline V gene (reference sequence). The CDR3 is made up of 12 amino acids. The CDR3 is CAWSRLGNEQFF. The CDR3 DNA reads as TGTGCCTGGAGTAGACTAGGGAATGAGCAGTTCTTC.

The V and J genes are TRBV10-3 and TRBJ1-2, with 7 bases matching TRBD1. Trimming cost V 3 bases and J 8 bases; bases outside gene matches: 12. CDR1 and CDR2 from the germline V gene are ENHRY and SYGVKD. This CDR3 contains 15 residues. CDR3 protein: CAISDTTGRLVGYTF. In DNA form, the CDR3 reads TGTGCCATCAGTGACACGACAGGGAGGTTGGTAGGCTACACCTTC.

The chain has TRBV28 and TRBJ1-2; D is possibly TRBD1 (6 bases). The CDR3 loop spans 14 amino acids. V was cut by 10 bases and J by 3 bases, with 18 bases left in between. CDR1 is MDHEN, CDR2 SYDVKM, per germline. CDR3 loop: CATTGQGKDYGYTF. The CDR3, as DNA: TGTGCCACTACGGGGCAGGGGAAGGACTATGGCTACACCTTC.

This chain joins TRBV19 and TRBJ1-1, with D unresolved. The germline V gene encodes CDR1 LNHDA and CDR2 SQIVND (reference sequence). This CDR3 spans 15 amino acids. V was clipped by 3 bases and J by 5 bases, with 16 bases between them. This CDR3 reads CASSIRVRRRTEAFF. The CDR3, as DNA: TGTGCCAGTAGTATTCGGGTCCGACGGCGGACTGAAGCTTTCTTT. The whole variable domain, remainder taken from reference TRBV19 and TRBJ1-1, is DGGITQSPKYLFRKEGQNVTLSCEQNLNHDAMYWYRQDPGQGLRLIYYSQIVNDFQKGDIAEGYSVSREKKESFPLTVTSAQKNPTAFYLCASSIRVRRRTEAFFGQGTRLTVV.

The CDR3 spells CASSPRTGVDEQYF. CDR3 sequence (DNA): TGTGCCAGTAGTCCCCGGACAGGGGTCGACGAGCAGTACTTC. The rearrangement links TRBV19 to TRBJ2-7, with 9 bases matching TRBD1. Unmatched junction bases numbered 7, after V lost 5 bases and J lost 5 bases. Germline CDR1 reads LNHDA; CDR2 reads SQIVND (reference sequence). The CDR3 is 14 amino acids.

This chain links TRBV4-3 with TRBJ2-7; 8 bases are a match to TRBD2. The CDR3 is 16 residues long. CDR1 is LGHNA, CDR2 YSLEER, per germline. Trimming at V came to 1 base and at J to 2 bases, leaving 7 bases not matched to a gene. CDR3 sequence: CASSQAFQLAAYEQYF. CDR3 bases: TGCGCCAGCAGCCAAGCCTTTCAACTAGCGGCCTACGAGCAGTACTTC.